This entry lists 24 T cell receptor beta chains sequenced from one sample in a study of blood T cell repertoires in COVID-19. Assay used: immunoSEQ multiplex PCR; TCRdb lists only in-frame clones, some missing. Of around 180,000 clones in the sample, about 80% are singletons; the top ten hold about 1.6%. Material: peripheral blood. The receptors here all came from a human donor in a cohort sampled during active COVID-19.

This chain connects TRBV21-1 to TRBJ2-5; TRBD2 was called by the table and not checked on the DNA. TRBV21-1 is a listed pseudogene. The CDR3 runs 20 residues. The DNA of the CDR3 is TGTGCCAGCAGCACGAATCCCTTGACTAGCGGGACCCCCCAGCAAGAGACCCAGTACTTC. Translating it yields CASSTNPLTSGTPQQETQYF.

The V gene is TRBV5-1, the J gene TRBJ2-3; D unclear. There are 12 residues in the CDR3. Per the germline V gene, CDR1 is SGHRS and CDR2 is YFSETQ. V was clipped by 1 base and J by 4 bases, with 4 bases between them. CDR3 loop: CASSLSADTQYF. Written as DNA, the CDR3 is TGCGCCAGCAGCTTGTCAGCAGATACGCAGTATTTT.

The CDR3 here is CAAGGYEQYF. The CDR3 nucleotides are TGTGCCGCGGGCGGCTACGAGCAGTACTTC. J is TRBJ2-7 and V is TRBV27, with D possibly TRBD2 on 5 matching bases. The germline V and J ends were trimmed by 11 bases and 3 bases, with 8 bases remaining between them. The CDR3 loop spans 10 amino acids. The germline gives CDR1 MNHEY, CDR2 SMNVEV (reference sequence).

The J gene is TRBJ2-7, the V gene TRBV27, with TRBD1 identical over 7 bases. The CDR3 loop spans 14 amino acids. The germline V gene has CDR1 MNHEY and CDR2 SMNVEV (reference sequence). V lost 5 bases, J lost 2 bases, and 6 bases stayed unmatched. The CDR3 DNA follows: TGTGCCAGCAGTCAACGGGACAGACCCTACGAGCAGTACTTC. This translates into CASSQRDRPYEQYF.

This CDR3 is CASSLSGGGSDTQYF. DNA for the CDR3: TGTGCCAGCAGCTTGAGCGGGGGGGGGTCAGATACGCAGTATTTT. This chain uses TRBV7-8 with TRBJ2-3; TRBD2 matches 10 bases. Germline V gene lookup returns CDR1 SGHVS and CDR2 FQNEAQ. This CDR3 is 15 amino acids long. With V trimmed by 3 bases and J by 4 bases, 4 bases remained unmatched.

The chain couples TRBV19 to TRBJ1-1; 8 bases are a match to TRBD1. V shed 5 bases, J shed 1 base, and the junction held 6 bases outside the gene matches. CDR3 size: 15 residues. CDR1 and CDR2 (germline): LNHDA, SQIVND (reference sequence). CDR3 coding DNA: TGTGCCAGTAGTTCGCGGACAGGGACGAACACTGAAGCTTTCTTT. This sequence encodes CASSSRTGTNTEAFF.

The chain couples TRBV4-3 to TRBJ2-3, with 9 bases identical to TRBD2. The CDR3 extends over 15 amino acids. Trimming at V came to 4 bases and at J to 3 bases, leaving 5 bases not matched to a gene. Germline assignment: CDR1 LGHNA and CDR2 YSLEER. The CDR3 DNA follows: TGCGCCAGCAGCCTAGCGGGGGCCGGGACAGATACGCAGTATTTT. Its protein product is CASSLAGAGTDTQYF.

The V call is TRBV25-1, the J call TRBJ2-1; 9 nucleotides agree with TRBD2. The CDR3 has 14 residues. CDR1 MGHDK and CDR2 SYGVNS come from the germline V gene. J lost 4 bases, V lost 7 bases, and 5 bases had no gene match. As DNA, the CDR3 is TGTGCCAGCAAAAGGACTAGCGAATACAATGAGCAGTTCTTC. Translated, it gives CASKRTSEYNEQFF.

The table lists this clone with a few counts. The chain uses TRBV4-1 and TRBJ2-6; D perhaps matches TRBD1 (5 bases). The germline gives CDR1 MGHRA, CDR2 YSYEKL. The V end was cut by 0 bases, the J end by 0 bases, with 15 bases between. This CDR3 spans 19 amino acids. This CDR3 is CASSQDPQGGLSGANVLTF. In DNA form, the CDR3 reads TGCGCCAGCAGCCAAGATCCCCAGGGTGGCCTCTCTGGGGCCAACGTCCTGACTTTC.

CDR3 nucleotides: TGTGCCAGTAACGGGTTGGGCTATGGCTACACCTTC. This translates into CASNGLGYGYTF. The gene calls are TRBV19 and TRBJ1-2; no firm D call. Trimming took 7 bases from V and 4 from J, leaving 10 bases between them. The CDR3 runs to 12 residues. CDR1 is LNHDA, CDR2 SQIVND, per germline (reference sequence).

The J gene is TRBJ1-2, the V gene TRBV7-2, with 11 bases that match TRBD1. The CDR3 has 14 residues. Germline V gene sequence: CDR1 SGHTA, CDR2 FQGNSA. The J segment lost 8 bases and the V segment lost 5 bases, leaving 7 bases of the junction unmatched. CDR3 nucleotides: TGTGCCAGCAGCCCCGGACAGGGGGCGCAAGGCTACACCTTC. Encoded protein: CASSPGQGAQGYTF.

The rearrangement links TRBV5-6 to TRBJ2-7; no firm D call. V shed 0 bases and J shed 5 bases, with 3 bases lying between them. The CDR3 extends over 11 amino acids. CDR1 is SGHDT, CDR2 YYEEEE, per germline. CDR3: CASSLGHEQYF. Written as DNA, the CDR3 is TGTGCCAGCAGCTTGGGGCACGAGCAGTACTTC.

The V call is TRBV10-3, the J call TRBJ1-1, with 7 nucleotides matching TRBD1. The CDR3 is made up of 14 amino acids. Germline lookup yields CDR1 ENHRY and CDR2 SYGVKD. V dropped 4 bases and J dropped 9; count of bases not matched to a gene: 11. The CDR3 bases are TGTGCCATCAGTGGGGCGGCAGGGGGAACCCAAGCTTTCTTT. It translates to CAISGAAGGTQAFF.

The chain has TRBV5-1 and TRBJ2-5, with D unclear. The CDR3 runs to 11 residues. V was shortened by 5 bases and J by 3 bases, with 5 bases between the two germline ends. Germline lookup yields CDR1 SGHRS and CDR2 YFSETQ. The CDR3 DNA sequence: TGCGCCAGCAGGGCGGAAGAGACCCAGTACTTC. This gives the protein CASRAEETQYF.

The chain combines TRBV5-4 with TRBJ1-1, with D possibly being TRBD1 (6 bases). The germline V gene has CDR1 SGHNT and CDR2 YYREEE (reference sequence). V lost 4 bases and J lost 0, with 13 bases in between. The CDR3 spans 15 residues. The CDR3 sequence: CASSPRGGLNTEAFF. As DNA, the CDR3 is TGTGCCAGCAGCCCCAGGGGCGGCCTGAACACTGAAGCTTTCTTT. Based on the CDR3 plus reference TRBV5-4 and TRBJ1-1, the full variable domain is ETGVTQSPTHLIKTRGQQVTLRCSSQSGHNTVSWYQQALGQGPQFIFQYYREEENGRGNFPPRFSGLQFPNYSSELNVNALELDDSALYLCASSPRGGLNTEAFFGQGTRLTVV.

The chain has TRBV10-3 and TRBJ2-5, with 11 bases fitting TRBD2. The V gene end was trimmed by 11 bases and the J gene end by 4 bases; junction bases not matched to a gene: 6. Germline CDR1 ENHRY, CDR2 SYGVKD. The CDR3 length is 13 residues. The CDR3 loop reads CAVGLAGGETQYF. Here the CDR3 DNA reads TGTGCCGTTGGCCTAGCGGGAGGAGAGACCCAGTACTTC.

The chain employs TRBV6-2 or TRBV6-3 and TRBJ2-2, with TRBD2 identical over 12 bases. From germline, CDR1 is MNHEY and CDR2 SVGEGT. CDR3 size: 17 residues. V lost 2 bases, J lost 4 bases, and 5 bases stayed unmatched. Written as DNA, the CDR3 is TGTGCCAGCAGTTACAGGACTAGCGGGGCGATCACCGGGGAGCTGTTTTTT. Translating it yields CASSYRTSGAITGELFF.

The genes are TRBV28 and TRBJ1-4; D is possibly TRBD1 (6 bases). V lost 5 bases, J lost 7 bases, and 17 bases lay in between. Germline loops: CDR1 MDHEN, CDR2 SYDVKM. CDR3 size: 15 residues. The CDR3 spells CASSISTGRGEKLFF. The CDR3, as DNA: TGTGCCAGCAGTATCTCAACAGGGAGGGGTGAAAAACTGTTTTTT.

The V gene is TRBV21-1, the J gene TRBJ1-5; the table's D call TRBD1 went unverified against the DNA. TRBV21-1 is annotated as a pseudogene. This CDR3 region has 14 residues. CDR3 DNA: TGTGCCAGCAGCATAAACAGGGGCAATCAGCCCCAGCATTTT. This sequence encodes CASSINRGNQPQHF.

The CDR3 loop reads CASSQRGYQETQYF. The CDR3 coding sequence is TGTGCCAGCAGCCAGAGGGGGTACCAAGAGACCCAGTACTTC. This chain links TRBV3-1 (or the pseudogene TRBV3-2) with TRBJ2-5, with a weak D call TRBD1 (6 bases). Trimming took off 3 bases at V and 0 bases at J, with 8 bases between the two ends. Germline loops: CDR1 LGHDT, CDR2 YNNKEL (reference sequence). The CDR3 is 14 amino acids.

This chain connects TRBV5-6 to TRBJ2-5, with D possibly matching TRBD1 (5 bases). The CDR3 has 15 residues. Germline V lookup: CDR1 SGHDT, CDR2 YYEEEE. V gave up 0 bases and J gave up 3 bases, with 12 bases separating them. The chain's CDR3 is CASSLGQLKEETQYF. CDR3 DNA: TGTGCCAGCAGCTTGGGACAGCTAAAAGAAGAGACCCAGTACTTC.

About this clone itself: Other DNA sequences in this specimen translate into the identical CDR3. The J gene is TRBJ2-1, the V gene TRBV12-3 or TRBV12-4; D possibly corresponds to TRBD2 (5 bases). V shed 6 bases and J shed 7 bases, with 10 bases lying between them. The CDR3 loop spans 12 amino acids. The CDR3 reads CASSPTSNEQFF. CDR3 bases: TGTGCCAGCAGCCCCACTAGTAATGAGCAGTTCTTC.

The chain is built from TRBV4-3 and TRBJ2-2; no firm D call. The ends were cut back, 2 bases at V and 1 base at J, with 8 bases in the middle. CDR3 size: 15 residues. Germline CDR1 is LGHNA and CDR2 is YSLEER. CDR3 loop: CASSQQSMNTGELFF. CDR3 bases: TGCGCCAGCAGCCAACAATCCATGAACACCGGGGAGCTGTTTTTT.

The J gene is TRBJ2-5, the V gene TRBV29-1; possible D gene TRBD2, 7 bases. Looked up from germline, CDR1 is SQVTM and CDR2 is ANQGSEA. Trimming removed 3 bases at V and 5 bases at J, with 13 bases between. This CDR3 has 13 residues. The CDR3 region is CSVDRGAPETQYF. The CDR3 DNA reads TGCAGCGTTGACCGGGGGGCCCCGGAGACCCAGTACTTC. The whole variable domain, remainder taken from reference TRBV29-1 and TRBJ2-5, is SAVISQKPSRDICQRGTSLTIQCQVDSQVTMMFWYRQQPGQSLTLIATANQGSEATYESGFVIDKFPISRPNLTFSTLTVSNMSPEDSSIYLCSVDRGAPETQYFGPGTRLLVL.